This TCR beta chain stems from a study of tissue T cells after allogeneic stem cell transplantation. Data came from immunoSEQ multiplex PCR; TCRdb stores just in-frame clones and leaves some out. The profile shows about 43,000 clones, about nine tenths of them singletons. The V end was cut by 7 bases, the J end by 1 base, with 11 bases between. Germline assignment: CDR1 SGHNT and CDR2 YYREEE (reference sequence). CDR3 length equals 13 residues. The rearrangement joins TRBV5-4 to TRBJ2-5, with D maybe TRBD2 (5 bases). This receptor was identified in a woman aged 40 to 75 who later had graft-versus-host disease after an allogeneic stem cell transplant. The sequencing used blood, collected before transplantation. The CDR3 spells CASGPAGQETQYF. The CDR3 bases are TGTGCCAGCGGCCCGGCGGGCCAAGAGACCCAGTACTTC.